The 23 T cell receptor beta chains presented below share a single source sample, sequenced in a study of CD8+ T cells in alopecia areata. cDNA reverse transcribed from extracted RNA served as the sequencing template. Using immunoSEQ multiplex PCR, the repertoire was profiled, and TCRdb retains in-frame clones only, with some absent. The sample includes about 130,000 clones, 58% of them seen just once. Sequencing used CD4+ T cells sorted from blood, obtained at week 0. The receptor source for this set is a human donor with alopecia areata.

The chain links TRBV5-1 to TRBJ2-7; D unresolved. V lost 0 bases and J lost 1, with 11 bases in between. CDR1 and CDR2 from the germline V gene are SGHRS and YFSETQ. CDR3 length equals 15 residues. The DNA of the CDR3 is TGCGCCAGCAGCTTGGAGGCCGGGCGGTCCTACGAGCAGTACTTC. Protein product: CASSLEAGRSYEQYF. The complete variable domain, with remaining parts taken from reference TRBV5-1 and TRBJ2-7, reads KAGVTQTPRYLIKTRGQQVTLSCSPISGHRSVSWYQQTPGQGLQFLFEYFSETQRNKGNFPGRFSGRQFSNSRSEMNVSTLELGDSALYLCASSLEAGRSYEQYFGPGTRLTVT.

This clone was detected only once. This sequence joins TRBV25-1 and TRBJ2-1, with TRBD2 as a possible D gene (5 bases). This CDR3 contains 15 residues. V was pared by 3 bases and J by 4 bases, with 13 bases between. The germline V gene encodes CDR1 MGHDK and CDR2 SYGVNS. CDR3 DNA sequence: TGTGCCAGCAGTGAGCCCGGGGTTTTTTACAATGAGCAGTTCTTC. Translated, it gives CASSEPGVFYNEQFF.

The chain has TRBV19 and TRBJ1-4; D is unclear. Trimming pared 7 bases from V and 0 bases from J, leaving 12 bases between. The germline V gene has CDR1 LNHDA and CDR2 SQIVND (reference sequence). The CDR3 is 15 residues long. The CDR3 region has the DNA TGTGCCAGTACCAGGATGAGCTCAACTAATGAAAAACTGTTTTTT. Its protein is CASTRMSSTNEKLFF.

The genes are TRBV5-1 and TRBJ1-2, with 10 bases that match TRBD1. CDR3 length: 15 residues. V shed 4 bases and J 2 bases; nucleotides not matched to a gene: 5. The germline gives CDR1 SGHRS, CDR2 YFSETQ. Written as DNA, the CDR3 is TGCGCCAGCAGCCCCGGGACAGGGGAGAACTATGGCTACACCTTC. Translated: CASSPGTGENYGYTF.

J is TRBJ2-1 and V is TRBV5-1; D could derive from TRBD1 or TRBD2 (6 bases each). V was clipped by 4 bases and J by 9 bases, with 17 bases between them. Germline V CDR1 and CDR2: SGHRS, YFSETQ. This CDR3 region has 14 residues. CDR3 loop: CASSRGLGRAEQFF. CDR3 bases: TGCGCCAGCAGCCGGGGGCTGGGTAGGGCTGAGCAGTTCTTC.

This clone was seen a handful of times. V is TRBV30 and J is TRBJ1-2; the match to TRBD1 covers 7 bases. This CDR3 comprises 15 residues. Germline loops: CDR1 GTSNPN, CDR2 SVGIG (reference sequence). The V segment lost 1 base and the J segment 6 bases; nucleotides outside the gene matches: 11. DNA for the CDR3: TGTGCCTGGAGTGGACCTTGGGACAGCTCAAATGGCTACACCTTC. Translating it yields CAWSGPWDSSNGYTF. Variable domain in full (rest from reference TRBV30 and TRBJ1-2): SQTIHQWPATLVQPVGSPLSLECTVEGTSNPNLYWYRQAAGRGLQLLFYSVGIGQISSEVPQNLSASRPQDRQFILSSKKLLLSDSGFYLCAWSGPWDSSNGYTFGSGTRLTVV.

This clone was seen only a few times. The CDR3 spells CSIITGQGYGYTF. The CDR3 region has the DNA TGCAGCATAATCACGGGACAAGGCTATGGCTACACCTTC. This chain connects TRBV29-1 to TRBJ1-2; perhaps TRBD1 as D (6 bases). The CDR3 totals 13 residues. V was cut by 8 bases and J by 4 bases, with 17 bases left in between. Germline V CDR1 and CDR2: SQVTM, ANQGSEA.

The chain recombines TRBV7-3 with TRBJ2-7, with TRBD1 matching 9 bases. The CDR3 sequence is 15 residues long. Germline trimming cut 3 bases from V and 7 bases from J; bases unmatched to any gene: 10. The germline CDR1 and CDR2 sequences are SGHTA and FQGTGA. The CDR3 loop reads CASSLGQGSVGEQYF. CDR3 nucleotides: TGTGCCAGCAGCTTGGGACAGGGTTCCGTGGGGGAGCAGTACTTC.

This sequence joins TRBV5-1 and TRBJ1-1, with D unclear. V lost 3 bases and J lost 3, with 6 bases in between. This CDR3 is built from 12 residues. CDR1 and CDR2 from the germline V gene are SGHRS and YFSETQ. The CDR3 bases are TGCGCCAGCAGCTCTTTGGACACTGAAGCTTTCTTT. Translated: CASSSLDTEAFF. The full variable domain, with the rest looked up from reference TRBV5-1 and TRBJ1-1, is KAGVTQTPRYLIKTRGQQVTLSCSPISGHRSVSWYQQTPGQGLQFLFEYFSETQRNKGNFPGRFSGRQFSNSRSEMNVSTLELGDSALYLCASSSLDTEAFFGQGTRLTVV.

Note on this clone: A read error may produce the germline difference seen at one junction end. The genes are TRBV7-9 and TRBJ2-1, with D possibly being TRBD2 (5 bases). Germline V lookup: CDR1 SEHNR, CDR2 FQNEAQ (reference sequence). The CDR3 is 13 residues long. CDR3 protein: CAISPLLGYEQFF. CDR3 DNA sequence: TGTGCCATCAGCCCCCTACTAGGTTATGAGCAGTTCTTC. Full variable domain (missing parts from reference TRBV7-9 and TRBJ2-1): DTGVSQNPRHKITKRGQNVTFRCDPISEHNRLYWYRQTLGQGPEFLTYFQNEAQLEKSRLLSDRFSAERPKGSFSTLEIQRTEQGDSAMYLCAISPLLGYEQFFGPGTRLTVL.

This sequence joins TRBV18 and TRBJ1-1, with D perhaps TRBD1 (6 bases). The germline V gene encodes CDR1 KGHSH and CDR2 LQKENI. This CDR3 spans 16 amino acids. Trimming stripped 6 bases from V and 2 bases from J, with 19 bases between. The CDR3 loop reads CASSRNRDSTNTEAFF. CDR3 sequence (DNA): TGTGCCAGCTCCCGCAACAGGGACTCGACCAACACTGAAGCTTTCTTT.

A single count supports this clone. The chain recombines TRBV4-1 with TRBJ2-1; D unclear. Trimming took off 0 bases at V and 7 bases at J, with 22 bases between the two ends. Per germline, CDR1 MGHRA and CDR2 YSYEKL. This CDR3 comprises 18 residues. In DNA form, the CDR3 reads TGCGCCAGCAGCCAAGAACGGGCCCCGGGTCTTGTCGAGAATGAGCAGTTCTTC. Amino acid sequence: CASSQERAPGLVENEQFF.

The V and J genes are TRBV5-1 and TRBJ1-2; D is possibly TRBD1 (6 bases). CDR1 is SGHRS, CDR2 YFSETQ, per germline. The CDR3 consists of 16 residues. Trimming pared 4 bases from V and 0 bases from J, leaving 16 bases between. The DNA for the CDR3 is TGCGCCAGCAGCCCACTGGCGGGGGGCGCTAACTATGGCTACACCTTC. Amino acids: CASSPLAGGANYGYTF. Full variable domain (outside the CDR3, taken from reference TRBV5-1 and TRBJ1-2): KAGVTQTPRYLIKTRGQQVTLSCSPISGHRSVSWYQQTPGQGLQFLFEYFSETQRNKGNFPGRFSGRQFSNSRSEMNVSTLELGDSALYLCASSPLAGGANYGYTFGSGTRLTVV.

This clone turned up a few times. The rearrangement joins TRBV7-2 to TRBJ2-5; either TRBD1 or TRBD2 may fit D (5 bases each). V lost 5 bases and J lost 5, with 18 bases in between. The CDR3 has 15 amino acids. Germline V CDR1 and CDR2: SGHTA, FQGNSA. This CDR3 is CASSQVWGPEETQYF. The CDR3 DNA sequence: TGTGCCAGCAGCCAGGTCTGGGGACCCGAGGAGACCCAGTACTTC.

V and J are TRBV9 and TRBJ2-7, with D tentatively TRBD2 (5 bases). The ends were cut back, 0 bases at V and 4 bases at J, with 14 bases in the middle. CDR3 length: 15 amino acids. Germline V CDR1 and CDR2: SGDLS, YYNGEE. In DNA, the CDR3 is TGTGCCAGCAGCGTAGGAGCGGCGGCGGATTACGAGCAGTACTTC. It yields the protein CASSVGAAADYEQYF.

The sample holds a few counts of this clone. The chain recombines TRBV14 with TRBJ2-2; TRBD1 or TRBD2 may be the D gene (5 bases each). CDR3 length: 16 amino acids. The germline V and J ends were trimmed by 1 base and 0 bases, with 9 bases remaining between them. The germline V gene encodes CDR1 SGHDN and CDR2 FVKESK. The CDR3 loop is CASSQVRGPNTGELFF. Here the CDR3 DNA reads TGTGCCAGCAGCCAAGTTCGGGGCCCGAACACCGGGGAGCTGTTTTTT.

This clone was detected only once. The CDR3 DNA is TGTGCCAGCAGTTGGCAGGCCCTAGCGGGCGAGCAGTACTTC. It specifies CASSWQALAGEQYF. J is TRBJ2-7 and V is TRBV27; 8 bases agree with TRBD2. The ends lost 4 bases at V and 6 bases at J; junction bases unmatched: 8. The CDR3 covers 14 residues. Germline lookup yields CDR1 MNHEY and CDR2 SMNVEV (reference sequence).

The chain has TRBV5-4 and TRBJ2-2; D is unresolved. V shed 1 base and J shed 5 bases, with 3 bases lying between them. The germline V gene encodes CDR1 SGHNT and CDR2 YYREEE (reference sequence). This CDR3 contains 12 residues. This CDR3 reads CASSLLTGELFF. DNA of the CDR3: TGTGCCAGCAGCTTGTTGACCGGGGAGCTGTTTTTT. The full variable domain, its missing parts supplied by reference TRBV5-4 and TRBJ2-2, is ETGVTQSPTHLIKTRGQQVTLRCSSQSGHNTVSWYQQALGQGPQFIFQYYREEENGRGNFPPRFSGLQFPNYSSELNVNALELDDSALYLCASSLLTGELFFGEGSRLTVL.

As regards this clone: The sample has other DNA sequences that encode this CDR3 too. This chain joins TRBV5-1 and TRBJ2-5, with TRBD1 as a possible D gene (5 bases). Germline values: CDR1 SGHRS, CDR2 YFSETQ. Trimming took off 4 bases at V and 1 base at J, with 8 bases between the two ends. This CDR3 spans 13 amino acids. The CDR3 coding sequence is TGCGCCAGCAGCCTAGACAGCCAAGAGACCCAGTACTTC. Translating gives CASSLDSQETQYF.

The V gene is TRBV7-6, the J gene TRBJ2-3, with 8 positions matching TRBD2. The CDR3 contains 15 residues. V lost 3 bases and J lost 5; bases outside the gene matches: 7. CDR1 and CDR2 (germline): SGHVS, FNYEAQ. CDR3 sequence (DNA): TGTGCCAGCAGCTTTACGGGGGGGCCAGGAGATACGCAGTATTTT. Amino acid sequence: CASSFTGGPGDTQYF.

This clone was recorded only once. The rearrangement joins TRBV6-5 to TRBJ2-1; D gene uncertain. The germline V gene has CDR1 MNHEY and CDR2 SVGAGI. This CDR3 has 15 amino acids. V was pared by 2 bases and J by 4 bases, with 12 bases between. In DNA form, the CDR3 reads TGTGCCAGCAGTTACCTGTCTGGGCGTTACAATGAGCAGTTCTTC. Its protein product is CASSYLSGRYNEQFF.

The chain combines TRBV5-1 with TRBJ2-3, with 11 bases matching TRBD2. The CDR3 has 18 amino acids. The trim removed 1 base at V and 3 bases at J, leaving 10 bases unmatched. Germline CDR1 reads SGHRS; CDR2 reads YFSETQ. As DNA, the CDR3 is TGCGCCAGCAGCTTGCAGCCAACCTCTAGCGGGGGGACAGATACGCAGTATTTT. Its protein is CASSLQPTSSGGTDTQYF.

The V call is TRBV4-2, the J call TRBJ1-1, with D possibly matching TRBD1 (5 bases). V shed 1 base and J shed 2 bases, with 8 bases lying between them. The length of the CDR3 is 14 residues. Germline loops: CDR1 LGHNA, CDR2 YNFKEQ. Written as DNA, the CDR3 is TGTGCCAGCAGCCAAGCCCAGGGTAACACTGAAGCTTTCTTT. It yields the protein CASSQAQGNTEAFF.